This TCR beta chain was sequenced in a study of blood T cell repertoires in COVID-19. At the level of the study: PBMCs, B-cell-depleted T cells, or T cells were the source of the cDNA or gDNA that made up the material.

Individuals aged about 18 to 89 years were recruited from about two dozen US areas. Clinical histories supplied by participants themselves formed the basis of cohort assignment. Per the original methods: Scientists estimated how many nucleated cells there were by amplifying reference gene primers. Some clones are missing from TCRdb's copy, which holds only in-frame ones; the method was immunoSEQ multiplex PCR. V and J calls and clone size are those listed in that table; D and trimming were worked out from the DNA. Of roughly 280,000 clones in the sample, about 87% were seen once. Trimming removed 6 bases at V and 5 bases at J, with 12 bases between. The CDR3 has 13 residues. The germline V gene has CDR1 SGHTA and CDR2 FQGNSA.

The clonotype originates from a woman aged 25 to 39 with acute COVID-19. The sample taken for sequencing was PBMCs or T cells enriched from blood (not recorded which). V gene TRBV7-2 combines with J gene TRBJ2-3; D might be TRBD2 (6 bases). The CDR3 sequence: CASRTGTLDTQYF. The CDR3 nucleotides are TGTGCCAGCAGGACCGGGACTTTAGATACGCAGTATTTT.